The sequence of this T cell receptor beta chain was determined in a study of T-cell reconstitution after alpha-beta-depleted transplantation in children. Germline V lookup: CDR1 MNHNY, CDR2 SVGAGI (reference sequence). V was shortened by 7 bases and J by 2 bases, with 9 bases between the two germline ends. The CDR3 sequence is 13 residues long. Researchers prepared the TCRbeta library using unique molecular identifiers, the study reports. TCRdb redid the calling of the PCR reads with MiXCR, one entry per CDR3 protein. Counted here are hundreds of thousands of distinct CDR3 sequences, around 16% occurring once; the ten biggest clones make up approximately 1%.

The gene calls are TRBV6-6 and TRBJ1-5, with D perhaps TRBD1 (6 bases). The sequencing here drew on PBMCs from the stem cell graft donor, taken from the stem cell graft. The sequence was collected from a human donor who donated a stem cell graft to a child with acute myeloid leukemia. The CDR3 DNA sequence: TGTGCCAGCATCGGGGGCGGCAATCAGCCCCAGCATTTT. It translates to CASIGGGNQPQHF.